Listed here are 6 T cell receptor beta chains from one sample, sequenced in a study of OX40 agonist ivuxolimab in advanced cancers. The table came from immunoSEQ multiplex PCR; TCRdb's copy has only in-frame clones and leaves some out. In the table there are some 64,000 clones, under 95% of which are singletons. The sequencing used CD4+ or CD8+ T cells sorted from blood, collected in a trial of the OX40 agonist ivuxolimab. These receptors originate from an adult with an advanced solid tumor such as melanoma, head and neck, liver or kidney cancer.

This rearrangement joins TRBV19 to TRBJ1-3; D gene uncertain. Trimming shortened V by 8 bases and J by 4 bases, and 15 bases separated the two germline ends. Per germline, CDR1 LNHDA and CDR2 SQIVND (reference sequence). The CDR3 is made up of 14 amino acids. CDR3 sequence: CASCRQHAGNTIYF. In DNA, the CDR3 is TGTGCCAGTTGTAGACAACATGCAGGAAACACCATATATTTT. The full variable domain, rest sourced from reference TRBV19 and TRBJ1-3, is DGGITQSPKYLFRKEGQNVTLSCEQNLNHDAMYWYRQDPGQGLRLIYYSQIVNDFQKGDIAEGYSVSREKKESFPLTVTSAQKNPTAFYLCASCRQHAGNTIYFGEGSWLTVV.

The V gene is TRBV6-1, the J gene TRBJ1-6; 9 bases agree with TRBD1. Germline V gene lookup returns CDR1 MNHNS and CDR2 SASEGT. CDR3 length equals 17 residues. V dropped 2 bases and J dropped 5; count of bases not matched to a gene: 7. The CDR3: CASSERGTGTNNSPLHF. Here the CDR3 DNA reads TGTGCCAGCAGTGAAAGGGGGACAGGGACTAATAATTCACCCCTCCACTTT.

The J gene is TRBJ1-3, the V gene TRBV27; D unresolved. Germline V gives CDR1 MNHEY, CDR2 SMNVEV (reference sequence). The ends were cut back, 4 bases at V and 4 bases at J, with 26 bases in the middle. The CDR3 extends over 19 amino acids. The CDR3 nucleotides are TGTGCCAGCAGTTCGATGATCTTAAGACCCGGAGCCCGGGGAAACACCATATATTTT. As protein: CASSSMILRPGARGNTIYF.

The CDR3 loop is CASSRQGDVNQPQHF. CDR3 DNA sequence: TGTGCCAGCTCACGACAGGGAGATGTCAATCAGCCCCAGCATTTT. The J gene is TRBJ1-5, the V gene TRBV18, with 7 bases identical to TRBD1. Germline trimming cut 4 bases from V and 3 bases from J; bases unmatched to any gene: 6. The CDR3 is made up of 15 amino acids. Germline V CDR1 and CDR2: KGHSH, LQKENI.

This clone was found a few times. CDR3 sequence reads: CSVEGGGEVNTEAFF. In nucleotides, the CDR3 is TGCAGCGTTGAGGGAGGGGGGGAGGTGAACACTGAAGCTTTCTTT. The chain carries TRBV29-1 and TRBJ1-1, with a possible D match to TRBD1 (6 bases). This CDR3 is built from 15 residues. Germline-derived CDR1 and CDR2 are SQVTM and ANQGSEA. V was cut by 3 bases and J by 0 bases, with 14 bases left in between.

CDR3 DNA: TGCGCCAGCAGCTTGGAGGTGAACACTGAAGCTTTCTTT. Translation: CASSLEVNTEAFF. V and J are TRBV5-1 and TRBJ1-1; D uncertain. This CDR3 has 13 residues. Germline V gene sequence: CDR1 SGHRS, CDR2 YFSETQ. Between the trimmed V and J ends, which lost 0 bases and 0 bases, there was a span of 3 bases.